This T cell receptor (beta chain) was identified in a study of tumor-infiltrating lymphocytes in primary liver carcinoma. CDR3 length: 14 amino acids. Germline CDR1 and CDR2: MNHNS and SASEGT. Notes on this clonotype: Its target is unknown. At one boundary the junction diverges from the germline segment, which might be a read error.

Investigators took RNA and DNA out together from 20-30 mg of unsorted bulk tissue. Reverse transcription of approximately 500 ng total RNA with a constant-region primer produced TCR beta cDNA. Generation of the TCR beta libraries relied on three nested multiplex PCR rounds using slightly modified ARM-PCR. TRBV1-TRBV30 forward primers and a C-beta reverse primer were used in the first two PCR rounds, which each ran for ten to eleven cycles. TCRdb redid the calling of the multiplex PCR reads with MiXCR, one entry per CDR3 protein. The repertoire consists of about 41,000 distinct CDR3 sequences, with about three quarters occurring once and the leading ten covering about a fifth. The study, taken as a whole, reports: The difference in top-250-clone fraction between tumors and blood was significant, favoring tumors (p = 0.039).

The source material was liver tumor tissue from sampling region 2. The subset was: tumor region T2, inferior pole. The TCR sequence derives from a man aged 35 to 55 with primary liver carcinoma and hepatitis B virus infection. This rearrangement joins TRBV6-1 to TRBJ1-4, with a possible D match to TRBD1 (5 bases). CDR3 loop: CVSSIMDTNEKLFF. The CDR3 DNA sequence: TGTGTCAGCAGTATAATGGACACTAATGAGAAACTGTTTTTT.